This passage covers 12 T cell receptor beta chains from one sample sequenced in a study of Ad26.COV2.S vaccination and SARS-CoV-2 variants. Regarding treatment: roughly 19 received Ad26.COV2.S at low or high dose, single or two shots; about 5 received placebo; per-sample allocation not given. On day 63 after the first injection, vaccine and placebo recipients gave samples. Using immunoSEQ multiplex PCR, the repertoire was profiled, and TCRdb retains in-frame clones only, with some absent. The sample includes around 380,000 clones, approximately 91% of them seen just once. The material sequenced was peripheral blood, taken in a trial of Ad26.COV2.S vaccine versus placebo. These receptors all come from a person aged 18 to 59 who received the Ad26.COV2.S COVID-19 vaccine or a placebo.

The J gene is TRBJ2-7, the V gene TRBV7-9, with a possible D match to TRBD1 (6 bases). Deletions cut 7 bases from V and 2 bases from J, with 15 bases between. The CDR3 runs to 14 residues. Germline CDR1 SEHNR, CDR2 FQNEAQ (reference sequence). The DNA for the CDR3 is TGTGCCAGCACCTCGGAGGACAGCACCTACGAGCAGTACTTC. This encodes CASTSEDSTYEQYF. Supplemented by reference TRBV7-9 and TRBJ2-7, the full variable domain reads DTGVSQNPRHKITKRGQNVTFRCDPISEHNRLYWYRQTLGQGPEFLTYFQNEAQLEKSRLLSDRFSAERPKGSFSTLEIQRTEQGDSAMYLCASTSEDSTYEQYFGPGTRLTVT.

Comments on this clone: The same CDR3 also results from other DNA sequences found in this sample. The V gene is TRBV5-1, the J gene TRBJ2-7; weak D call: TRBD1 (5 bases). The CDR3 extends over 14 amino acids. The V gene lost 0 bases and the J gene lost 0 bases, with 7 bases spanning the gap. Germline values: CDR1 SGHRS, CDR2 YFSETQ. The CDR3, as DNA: TGCGCCAGCAGCTTGGAGGGGTCCTCCTACGAGCAGTACTTC. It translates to CASSLEGSSYEQYF.

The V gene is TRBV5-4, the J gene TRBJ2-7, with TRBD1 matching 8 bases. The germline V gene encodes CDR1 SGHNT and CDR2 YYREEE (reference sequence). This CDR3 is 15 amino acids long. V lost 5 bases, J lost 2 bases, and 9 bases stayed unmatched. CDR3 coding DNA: TGTGCCAGCAGGCGGACAGGGTCCCCTACCTACGAGCAGTACTTC. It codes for CASRRTGSPTYEQYF.

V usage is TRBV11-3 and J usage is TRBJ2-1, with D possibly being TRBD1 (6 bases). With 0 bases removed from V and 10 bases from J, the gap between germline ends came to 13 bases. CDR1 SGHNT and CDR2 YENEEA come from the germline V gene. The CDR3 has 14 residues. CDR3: CASSLEGDTGEQFF. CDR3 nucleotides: TGTGCCAGCAGCTTAGAAGGGGACACAGGAGAGCAGTTCTTC.

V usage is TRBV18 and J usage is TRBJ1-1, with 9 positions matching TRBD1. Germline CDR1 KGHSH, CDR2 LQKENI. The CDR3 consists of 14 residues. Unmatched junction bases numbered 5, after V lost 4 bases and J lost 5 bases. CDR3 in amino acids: CASSQGQGGTEAFF. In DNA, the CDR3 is TGTGCCAGCTCACAGGGACAGGGAGGAACTGAAGCTTTCTTT.

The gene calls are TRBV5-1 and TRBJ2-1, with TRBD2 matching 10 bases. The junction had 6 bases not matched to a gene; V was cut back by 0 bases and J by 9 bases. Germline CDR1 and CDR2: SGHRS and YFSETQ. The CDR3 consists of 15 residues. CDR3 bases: TGCGCCAGCAGCTTGGAAAGCGGGGGGGCCGGTGAGCAGTTCTTC. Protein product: CASSLESGGAGEQFF.

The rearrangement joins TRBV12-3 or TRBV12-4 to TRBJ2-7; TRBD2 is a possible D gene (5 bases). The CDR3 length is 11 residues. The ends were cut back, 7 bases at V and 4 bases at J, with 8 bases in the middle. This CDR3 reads CASMGEYEQYF. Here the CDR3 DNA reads TGTGCCAGCATGGGAGAATACGAGCAGTACTTC.

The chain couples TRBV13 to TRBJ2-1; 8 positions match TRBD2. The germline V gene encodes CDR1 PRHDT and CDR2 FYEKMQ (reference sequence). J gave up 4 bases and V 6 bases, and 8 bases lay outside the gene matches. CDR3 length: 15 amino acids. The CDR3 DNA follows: TGTGCCAGCAGAAACAGCGGGGGCCATTACAATGAGCAGTTCTTC. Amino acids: CASRNSGGHYNEQFF.

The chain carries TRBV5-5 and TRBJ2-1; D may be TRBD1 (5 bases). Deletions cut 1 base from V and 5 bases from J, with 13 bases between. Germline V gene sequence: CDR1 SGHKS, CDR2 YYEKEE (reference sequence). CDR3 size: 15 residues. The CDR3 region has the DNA TGTGCCAGCAGCTTGATGGTAGAAGGGGACAATGAGCAGTTCTTC. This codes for CASSLMVEGDNEQFF.

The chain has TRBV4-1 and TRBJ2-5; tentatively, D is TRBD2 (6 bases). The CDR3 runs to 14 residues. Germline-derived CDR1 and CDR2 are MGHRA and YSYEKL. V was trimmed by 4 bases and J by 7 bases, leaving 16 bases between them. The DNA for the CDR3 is TGCGCCAGCAGCCCAAGTTCTGACGGGGGGACCCAGTACTTC. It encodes CASSPSSDGGTQYF.

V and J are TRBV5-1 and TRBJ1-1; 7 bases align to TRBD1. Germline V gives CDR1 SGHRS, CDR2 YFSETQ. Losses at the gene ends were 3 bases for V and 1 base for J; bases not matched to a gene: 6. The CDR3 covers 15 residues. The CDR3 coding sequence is TGCGCCAGCAGCTCGACAGGGAGGGGGAACACTGAAGCTTTCTTT. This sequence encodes CASSSTGRGNTEAFF. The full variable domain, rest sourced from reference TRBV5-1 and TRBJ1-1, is KAGVTQTPRYLIKTRGQQVTLSCSPISGHRSVSWYQQTPGQGLQFLFEYFSETQRNKGNFPGRFSGRQFSNSRSEMNVSTLELGDSALYLCASSSTGRGNTEAFFGQGTRLTVV.

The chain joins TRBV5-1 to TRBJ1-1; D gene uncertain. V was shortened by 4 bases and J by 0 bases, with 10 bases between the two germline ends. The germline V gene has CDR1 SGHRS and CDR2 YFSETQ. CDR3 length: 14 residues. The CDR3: CASSPTAMNTEAFF. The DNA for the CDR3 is TGCGCCAGCAGCCCTACAGCCATGAACACTGAAGCTTTCTTT.